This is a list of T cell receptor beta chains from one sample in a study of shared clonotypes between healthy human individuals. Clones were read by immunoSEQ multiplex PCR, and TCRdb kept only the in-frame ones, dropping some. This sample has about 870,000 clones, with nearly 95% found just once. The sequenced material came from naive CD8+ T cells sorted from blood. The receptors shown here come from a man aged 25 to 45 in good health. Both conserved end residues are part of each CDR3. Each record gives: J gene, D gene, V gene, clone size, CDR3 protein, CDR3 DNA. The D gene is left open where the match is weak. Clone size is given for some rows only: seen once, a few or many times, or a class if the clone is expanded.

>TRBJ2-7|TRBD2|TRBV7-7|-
CASSSGLTYEQYF
TGTGCCAGCAGCTCGGGACTAACCTACGAGCAGTACTTC
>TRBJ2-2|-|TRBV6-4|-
CASSDRDTFTGELFF
TGTGCCAGCAGTGACAGGGACACCTTCACCGGGGAGCTGTTTTTT
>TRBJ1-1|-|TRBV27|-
CASSLSPYRENTEAFF
TGTGCCAGCAGTTTATCGCCTTACAGGGAGAACACTGAAGCTTTCTTT
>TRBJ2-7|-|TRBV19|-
CASSIRFSYEQYF
TGTGCCAGTAGTATTCGCTTCTCCTACGAGCAGTACTTC
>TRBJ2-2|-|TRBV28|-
CASSPTVGPNTGELFF
TGTGCCAGCAGTCCTACAGTCGGCCCGAACACCGGGGAGCTGTTTTTT
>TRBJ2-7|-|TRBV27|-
CASSSLRDQTNEQYF
TGTGCCAGCAGTTCCCTCCGGGATCAAACGAACGAGCAGTACTTC
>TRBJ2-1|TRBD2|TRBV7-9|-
CASSPTSAGEQFF
TGTGCCAGCAGCCCGACTAGCGCGGGCGAGCAGTTCTTC
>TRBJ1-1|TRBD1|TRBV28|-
CASSSRTGVRNTEAFF
TGTGCCAGCAGTTCCCGGACAGGGGTTCGGAACACTGAAGCTTTCTTT
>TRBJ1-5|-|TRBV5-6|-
CASSFWGGNQPQHF
TGTGCCAGCAGCTTCTGGGGGGGCAATCAGCCCCAGCATTTT
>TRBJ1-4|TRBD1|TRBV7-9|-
CASSKVADRGEKLFF
TGTGCCAGCAGCAAAGTCGCGGACAGGGGTGAAAAACTGTTTTTT
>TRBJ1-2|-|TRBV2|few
CASGGRDGYTF
TGTGCCAGCGGGGGCCGAGATGGCTACACCTTC
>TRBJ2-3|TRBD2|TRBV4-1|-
CASSQNLAGSTDTQYF
TGCGCCAGCAGCCAAAATCTAGCGGGATCGACAGATACGCAGTATTTT
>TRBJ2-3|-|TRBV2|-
CARTTSNGDTQYF
TGTGCCAGAACCACTAGCAACGGAGATACGCAGTATTTT
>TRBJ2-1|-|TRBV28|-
CASVNVAGTFLNEQFF
TGTGCCAGCGTCAACGTGGCCGGGACCTTCTTGAATGAGCAGTTCTTC
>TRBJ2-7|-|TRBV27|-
CASGDVRSSSYEQYF
TGTGCCAGCGGCGACGTCCGTTCGAGCTCCTACGAGCAGTACTTC
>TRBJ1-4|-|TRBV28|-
CASSLRLVEINEKLFF
TGTGCCAGCAGTTTGAGATTGGTAGAAATTAATGAAAAACTGTTTTTT
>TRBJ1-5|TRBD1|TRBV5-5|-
CASSLGTVGSSNQPQHF
TGTGCCAGCAGCCTCGGGACAGTGGGATCTAGCAATCAGCCCCAGCATTTT
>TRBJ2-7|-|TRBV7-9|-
CASSQGRDRRVPYEQYF
TGTGCCAGCAGCCAAGGGAGGGACAGGCGGGTCCCCTACGAGCAGTACTTC
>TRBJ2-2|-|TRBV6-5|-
CASSTTVNTGELFF
TGTGCCAGCAGTACGACGGTGAACACCGGGGAGCTGTTTTTT
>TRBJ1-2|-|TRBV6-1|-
CASNPGELSGYTF
TGTGCCAGCAACCCAGGGGAGTTGAGTGGCTACACCTTC
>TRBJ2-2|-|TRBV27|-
CASNPIRDNTGELFF
TGTGCCAGCAATCCCATAAGGGACAATACCGGGGAGCTGTTTTTT
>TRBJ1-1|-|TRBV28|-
CASSLDKMNTEAFF
TGTGCCAGCAGTTTAGATAAAATGAACACTGAAGCTTTCTTT
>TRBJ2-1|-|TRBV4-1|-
CASSQDVGEQFF
TGCGCCAGCAGCCAAGATGTGGGGGAGCAGTTCTTC
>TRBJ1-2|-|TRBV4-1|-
CASSHVGDLGYTF
TGCGCCAGCAGCCACGTGGGGGACCTAGGCTACACCTTC
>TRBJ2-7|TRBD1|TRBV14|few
CASRRTGMSYEQYF
TGTGCCAGCAGGCGGACAGGGATGAGCTACGAGCAGTACTTC
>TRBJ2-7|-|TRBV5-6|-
CASSTGGFGDEQYF
TGTGCCAGCAGCACTGGAGGGTTTGGTGACGAGCAGTACTTC
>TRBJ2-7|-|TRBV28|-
CASSLGRLGYEQYF
TGTGCCAGCAGTTTAGGCAGGCTAGGCTACGAGCAGTACTTC
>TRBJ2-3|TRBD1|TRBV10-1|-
CASSGGPGQQLTDTQYF
TGCGCCAGCAGTGGAGGTCCGGGACAGCAACTCACAGATACGCAGTATTTT